Reported below is one T cell receptor beta chain. Germline CDR1 reads SQVTM; CDR2 reads ANQGSEA. The CDR3 has 12 amino acids. Deletions cut 7 bases from V and 1 base from J, with 10 bases between. The use of a sample-barcoded 5' primer and a J-beta primer mix characterized a second PCR of about 6 to 12 cycles. TCRdb re-analysed the 5' RACE reads in MiXCR, keeping a single row per CDR3 protein. The sample records approximately 800,000 distinct CDR3 sequences, roughly 60% being singletons. This specimen belongs to a study of blood T cells in healthy people across ages. The V and J genes are TRBV29-1 and TRBJ1-1; D gene ambiguous. This TCR came from a man younger than 40 in good health. What was sequenced was blood. The DNA for the CDR3 is TGCAGCGCCGGTCGCACGAACACTGAAGCTTTCTTT. It yields the protein CSAGRTNTEAFF. Variable domain in full (rest from reference TRBV29-1 and TRBJ1-1): SAVISQKPSRDICQRGTSLTIQCQVDSQVTMMFWYRQQPGQSLTLIATANQGSEATYESGFVIDKFPISRPNLTFSTLTVSNMSPEDSSIYLCSAGRTNTEAFFGQGTRLTVV.